Shown below are 32 T cell receptor beta chains from a single sample sequenced in a study of post-analysis software for immune sequencing data. Study results and limitations: Five TRBV segments, including TRBV5-6, TRBV5-1 and TRBV20-1, were more frequent in patients than controls.

Every TCR beta cDNA library bore unique molecular identifiers. MiXCR, applied by TCRdb to the PCR reads, yields one record per CDR3 protein. Counted here are 750,000 to 950,000 distinct CDR3 sequences, roughly 50% occurring once; the ten biggest clones make up 4.6%. No antigen is known for these receptors. Sequenced: blood. Receptor source: a girl under 18 with multiple sclerosis.

There are a few counts of this clonotype. The rearrangement links TRBV29-1 to TRBJ2-7, with 11 bases matching TRBD1. CDR1 is SQVTM and CDR2 is ANQGSEA in the germline V gene. This CDR3 is built from 13 residues. The V and J ends lost 5 bases and 5 bases, in that order; junction bases with no gene match: 5. The CDR3 sequence is CSVLRDRGDEQYF. For the CDR3, the DNA is TGCAGCGTTCTCCGGGACAGGGGGGACGAGCAGTACTTC.

This clonotype occurred a few times. The chain employs TRBV27 and TRBJ1-2, with 7 bases lining up with TRBD1. Germline lookup yields CDR1 MNHEY and CDR2 SMNVEV (reference sequence). CDR3 length: 13 amino acids. Losses at the gene ends were 11 bases for V and 2 bases for J; bases not matched to a gene: 8. The CDR3 region is CASGGRGNYGYTF. The CDR3, as DNA: TGTGCCTCGGGAGGCAGGGGGAACTATGGCTACACCTTC.

The chain recombines TRBV15 with TRBJ2-1; the D gene is possibly TRBD2 (5 bases). This CDR3 is built from 12 residues. The V gene's germline CDR1 is LNHNV and CDR2 YYDKDF (reference sequence). Trimming took off 3 bases at V and 10 bases at J, with 10 bases between the two ends. CDR3 in amino acids: CATSSLGEEQFF. The CDR3 DNA reads as TGTGCCACCAGCAGTCTTGGGGAGGAGCAGTTCTTC.

About this clonotype: A much larger clone lies a single base off, so this may be a read error. The chain recombines TRBV29-1 with TRBJ2-7, with D hard to call. The V end was cut by 2 bases, the J end by 0 bases, with 8 bases between. Germline CDR1 and CDR2: SQVTM and ANQGSEA. There are 13 residues in the CDR3. In nucleotides, the CDR3 is TGCAGCGTTGAACCAGCGTTCTCCTACGAGCAGTACTTC. The encoded protein is CSVEPAFSYEQYF.

The gene calls are TRBV25-1 and TRBJ2-5, with 10 bases aligning to TRBD1. With V trimmed by 7 bases and J by 5 bases, 13 bases remained unmatched. Per the germline V gene, CDR1 is MGHDK and CDR2 is SYGVNS. CDR3 length equals 16 residues. This CDR3 reads CASTLDRGASIETQYF. In DNA form, the CDR3 reads TGTGCCAGCACCCTGGACAGGGGGGCATCAATTGAGACCCAGTACTTC.

The chain links TRBV9 to TRBJ2-1; TRBD2 aligns across 8 bases. CDR3 length equals 17 residues. The ends lost 6 bases at V and 8 bases at J; junction bases unmatched: 19. Germline V gives CDR1 SGDLS, CDR2 YYNGEE. The CDR3 region has the DNA TGTGCCAGCACCAGAGGGTGGACCACTAGCGGATCTGATGAGCAGTTCTTC. This codes for CASTRGWTTSGSDEQFF.

The chain carries TRBV6-1 and TRBJ2-5, with TRBD2 identical over 12 bases. Germline V gives CDR1 MNHNS, CDR2 SASEGT. Trimming at V came to 6 bases and at J to 1 base, leaving 3 bases not matched to a gene. The CDR3 runs to 15 residues. CDR3 loop: CASSATSGGQETQYF. CDR3 nucleotide sequence: TGTGCCAGCAGCGCGACTAGCGGGGGCCAAGAGACCCAGTACTTC.

The chain employs TRBV28 and TRBJ1-6; 8 positions agree with TRBD1. This CDR3 contains 15 residues. The germline V gene has CDR1 MDHEN and CDR2 SYDVKM. Unmatched junction bases numbered 7, after V lost 5 bases and J lost 7 bases. CDR3 coding DNA: TGTGCCAGCAGTCCGACAGGGGCTACGAATTCACCCCTCCACTTT. Its protein is CASSPTGATNSPLHF.

The genes are TRBV29-1 and TRBJ2-7, with D possibly matching TRBD2 (5 bases). The germline gives CDR1 SQVTM, CDR2 ANQGSEA. Trimming stripped 3 bases from V and 3 bases from J, with 12 bases between. The CDR3 has 13 residues. The chain's CDR3 is CSVDGVDNYEQYF. The CDR3 DNA reads TGCAGCGTTGACGGGGTAGATAACTACGAGCAGTACTTC.

The chain is built from TRBV5-1 and TRBJ1-6; tentative D call: TRBD1 (5 bases). V lost 3 bases, J lost 7 bases, and 14 bases lay in between. The CDR3 spans 15 residues. Germline V gives CDR1 SGHRS, CDR2 YFSETQ. This chain's CDR3 is CASSSGLRENSPLHF. The CDR3, as DNA: TGCGCCAGCAGCTCGGGGCTGCGGGAGAATTCACCCCTCCACTTT.

This clonotype has just a few counts. The gene calls are TRBV5-1 and TRBJ1-2; 8 bases map to TRBD1. Germline V lookup: CDR1 SGHRS, CDR2 YFSETQ. The CDR3 covers 16 residues. Trimming at V came to 0 bases and at J to 6 bases, leaving 10 bases not matched to a gene. CDR3 nucleotide sequence: TGCGCCAGCAGCTTGGTCGGACAGGGTAACAGTGATGGCTACACCTTC. It codes for CASSLVGQGNSDGYTF.

This chain connects TRBV12-3 or TRBV12-4 to TRBJ2-6; D not resolved. V was cut by 4 bases and J by 7 bases, with 14 bases left in between. This CDR3 has 15 amino acids. CDR3 loop: CASSSEDYRANVLTF. The CDR3 DNA reads TGTGCCAGCAGTTCCGAGGATTACCGAGCCAACGTCCTGACTTTC.

The rearrangement joins TRBV6-6 to TRBJ2-7; no firm D call. V dropped 6 bases and J dropped 2 bases, with 8 bases sitting between them. The CDR3 is made up of 12 amino acids. The germline CDR1 and CDR2 sequences are MNHNY and SVGAGI (reference sequence). CDR3 coding DNA: TGTGCCAGCAGCCCAAACCCCTACGAGCAGTACTTC. Protein sequence: CASSPNPYEQYF.

V is TRBV20-1 and J is TRBJ2-7; D is tentatively TRBD1 or TRBD2 (7 bases each). V lost 0 bases to trimming and J lost 4 bases, with 25 bases between them. In germline, CDR1 is DFQATT, CDR2 SNEGSKA (reference sequence). The CDR3 spans 18 residues. CDR3 coding DNA: TGCAGTGCTAGAGAGGGGGGGGGACAGACACTCCCCCCTTACGAGCAGTACTTC. It encodes CSAREGGGQTLPPYEQYF.

V is TRBV29-1 and J is TRBJ1-2; maybe TRBD1 (5 bases). Germline V gene lookup returns CDR1 SQVTM and CDR2 ANQGSEA. This CDR3 has 12 amino acids. V lost 4 bases and J 2 bases, leaving 8 bases between the germline ends. CDR3 DNA: TGCAGCGTTGGCTCAGGGAACTATGGCTACACCTTC. It codes for CSVGSGNYGYTF.

V usage is TRBV7-9 and J usage is TRBJ1-5, with 9 nucleotides matching TRBD1. V lost 5 bases, J lost 3 bases, and 8 bases stayed unmatched. CDR1 is SEHNR, CDR2 FQNEAQ, per germline (reference sequence). The CDR3 contains 16 residues. The CDR3 protein is CASSTRTGEYNQPQHF. CDR3 coding DNA: TGTGCCAGCAGCACCCGGACAGGGGAATACAATCAGCCCCAGCATTTT.

The rearrangement uses TRBV7-9 and TRBJ1-1; maybe TRBD1 (6 bases). CDR1 and CDR2 (germline): SEHNR, FQNEAQ (reference sequence). V lost 5 bases and J lost 5, with 15 bases in between. The CDR3 loop spans 14 amino acids. The chain's CDR3 is CASSTRQGGTEAFF. DNA of the CDR3: TGTGCCAGCAGCACTCGTCAAGGGGGGACTGAAGCTTTCTTT.

In this sample, this clonotype turned up a few times. The rearrangement links TRBV29-1 to TRBJ2-5, with D perhaps TRBD2 (5 bases). The CDR3 extends over 13 amino acids. Germline V gene data show CDR1 as SQVTM and CDR2 as ANQGSEA. Deletions cut 6 bases from V and 1 base from J, with 12 bases between. The CDR3 region is CSVKLVLQETQYF. CDR3 bases: TGCAGCGTGAAACTAGTTCTCCAAGAGACCCAGTACTTC.

This clonotype was seen once. This CDR3 is CAIEGGWNTEAFF. The CDR3, as DNA: TGTGCCATCGAGGGGGGCTGGAACACTGAAGCTTTCTTT. The chain recombines TRBV7-8 with TRBJ1-1, with a possible D match to TRBD1 (6 bases). Trimming pared 10 bases from V and 1 base from J, leaving 13 bases between. The CDR3 consists of 13 residues. The V gene's germline CDR1 is SGHVS and CDR2 FQNEAQ.

CDR3 nucleotides: TGCAGCGTTGAAGGCAGGCAGTTCTATGGCTACACCTTC. This encodes CSVEGRQFYGYTF. The chain has TRBV29-1 and TRBJ1-2; D not resolved. Looked up from germline, CDR1 is SQVTM and CDR2 is ANQGSEA. The CDR3 length is 13 residues. Trimming removed 1 base from V and 4 bases from J, with 10 bases in between.

This clonotype was seen only a few times. The V gene is TRBV10-3, the J gene TRBJ2-1; 10 bases map to TRBD2. V dropped 4 bases and J dropped 9; count of bases not matched to a gene: 18. The CDR3 is 18 amino acids. Germline loops: CDR1 ENHRY, CDR2 SYGVKD. The CDR3 DNA follows: TGTGCCATCAGTGGAGAGGCCGGGGCTAGCGGGAGTATGACTGAGCAGTTCTTC. Translation: CAISGEAGASGSMTEQFF.

The CDR3 bases are TGTGCCAGCAGCGTCTGGACAGGCGCGCGGGAGCAGTACTTC. This translates into CASSVWTGAREQYF. The J gene is TRBJ2-4, the V gene TRBV7-2, with D possibly called TRBD1 or TRBD2 (7 bases each). V was clipped by 5 bases and J by 13 bases, with 21 bases between them. This CDR3 is built from 14 residues. Germline assignment: CDR1 SGHTA and CDR2 FQGNSA. Full variable domain (rest looked up from reference TRBV7-2 and TRBJ2-4): GAGVSQSPSNKVTEKGKDVELRCDPISGHTALYWYRQSLGQGLEFLIYFQGNSAPDKSGLPSDRFSAERTGGSVSTLTIQRTQQEDSAVYLCASSVWTGAREQYFGAGTRLSVL.

The gene calls are TRBV9 and TRBJ2-6; maybe TRBD1 (6 bases). This CDR3 is 17 amino acids long. Trimming cost V 2 bases and J 0 bases, with 12 bases left between them. CDR1 and CDR2 from the germline V gene are SGDLS and YYNGEE. This CDR3 reads CASSVQLQGSGANVLTF. Written as DNA, the CDR3 is TGTGCCAGCAGCGTCCAATTACAGGGCTCTGGGGCCAACGTCCTGACTTTC.

J is TRBJ1-1 and V is TRBV5-1; no clear D. The CDR3 is 15 amino acids. With 2 bases removed from V and 2 bases from J, the gap between germline ends came to 13 bases. The germline V gene has CDR1 SGHRS and CDR2 YFSETQ. CDR3 loop: CASSFSRAANTEAFF. CDR3 DNA: TGCGCCAGCAGCTTCTCTAGGGCGGCTAACACTGAAGCTTTCTTT.

This clonotype was seen a handful of times. The chain is built from TRBV5-1 and TRBJ2-7; 9 positions agree with TRBD1. The CDR3 length is 16 residues. Germline V gene lookup returns CDR1 SGHRS and CDR2 YFSETQ. The V segment lost 2 bases and the J segment 0 bases; nucleotides outside the gene matches: 6. This chain's CDR3 is CASSFRTGDYSYEQYF. CDR3 in DNA: TGCGCCAGCAGCTTTCGGACAGGGGACTACTCCTACGAGCAGTACTTC. Full variable domain (outside the CDR3, taken from reference TRBV5-1 and TRBJ2-7): KAGVTQTPRYLIKTRGQQVTLSCSPISGHRSVSWYQQTPGQGLQFLFEYFSETQRNKGNFPGRFSGRQFSNSRSEMNVSTLELGDSALYLCASSFRTGDYSYEQYFGPGTRLTVT.

This clonotype was detected a few times. The V gene is TRBV20-1, the J gene TRBJ2-4; maybe TRBD2 (6 bases). The V and J ends lost 0 bases and 6 bases respectively, with 12 bases between them. CDR1 is DFQATT and CDR2 is SNEGSKA in the germline V gene (reference sequence). CDR3 size: 14 residues. The CDR3 region has the DNA TGCAGTGCTAGAGATAGGCAGGGAGGAAACATTCAGTACTTC. As protein: CSARDRQGGNIQYF.

The chain has TRBV20-1 and TRBJ2-3; 11 nucleotides line up with TRBD2. Losses at the gene ends were 3 bases for V and 0 bases for J; bases not matched to a gene: 8. CDR3 length equals 17 residues. Germline assignment: CDR1 DFQATT and CDR2 SNEGSKA (reference sequence). This CDR3 is CSASKTSGGSSTDTQYF. For the CDR3, the DNA is TGCAGTGCTAGTAAAACTAGCGGGGGATCTAGCACAGATACGCAGTATTTT.

The chain uses TRBV11-1 and TRBJ1-2; D ambiguous. Germline values: CDR1 SGHAT, CDR2 FQDESV (reference sequence). CDR3 length: 12 residues. The V and J ends lost 1 base and 6 bases respectively, with 6 bases between them. The CDR3 coding sequence is TGTGCCAGCAGCTTAGGACGAGATGGCTACACCTTC. The encoded protein is CASSLGRDGYTF.

This clonotype was counted only a few times. This rearrangement joins TRBV6-4 to TRBJ2-7; D not certain. This CDR3 is built from 15 residues. CDR1 and CDR2 from the germline V gene are MRHNA and SNTAGT. Trimming cost V 5 bases and J 6 bases, with 20 bases left between them. CDR3 region: CASSLDSGPPLEQYF. Here the CDR3 DNA reads TGTGCCAGCAGTCTCGACTCCGGGCCCCCCCTCGAGCAGTACTTC.

V is TRBV29-1 and J is TRBJ2-3; D is uncertain. The CDR3 contains 13 residues. Looked up from germline, CDR1 is SQVTM and CDR2 is ANQGSEA. V was clipped by 4 bases and J by 4 bases, with 12 bases between them. CDR3: CSVVGLMADTQYF. CDR3 nucleotides: TGCAGCGTTGTGGGTCTGATGGCAGATACGCAGTATTTT.

The gene calls are TRBV4-1 and TRBJ2-3, with TRBD2 matching 9 bases. Germline V CDR1 and CDR2: MGHRA, YSYEKL. V gave up 1 base and J gave up 4 bases; unmatched junction bases: 9. The CDR3 sequence is 17 residues long. The CDR3 reads CASSQGPGLAIPDTQYF. CDR3 nucleotide sequence: TGCGCCAGCAGCCAAGGCCCAGGACTAGCGATTCCAGATACGCAGTATTTT.

This chain connects TRBV7-2 to TRBJ2-1; the D is unclear. This CDR3 region has 14 residues. The germline CDR1 and CDR2 sequences are SGHTA and FQGNSA. V was shortened by 3 bases and J by 12 bases, with 18 bases between the two germline ends. The CDR3 DNA reads as TGTGCCAGCAGCTTGGCCTCTGAGCCCTCCATGCAGTTCTTC. Amino acids: CASSLASEPSMQFF.